This T cell receptor beta chain is from a study of neoadjuvant nivolumab and ipilimumab in lung cancer. Study-wide results and limits: Only two of four nivolumab-treated tumors gained richness and clonality by surgery. Only a single major-pathologic-response sample was available for clonality analysis. Blood richness before therapy tracked richness in tumors resected after neoadjuvant therapy.

V lost 0 bases and J 7 bases, leaving 8 bases between the germline ends. CDR3 length: 13 amino acids. In germline, CDR1 is SGDLS, CDR2 YYNGEE. Points on this clone: Its target is unknown.

TCRdb keeps only in-frame clones here, not all; method: immunoSEQ multiplex PCR. This table holds about 7,300 clones, roughly 85% found once. The V gene is TRBV9, the J gene TRBJ1-5; D call uncertain. The TCR sequence derives from an adult with non-small cell lung cancer. This sample comprised tumor tissue, obtained after neoadjuvant nivolumab, alone or with ipilimumab, at or shortly before surgery. The chain's CDR3 is CASSVDGLQPQHF. The CDR3 DNA is TGTGCCAGCAGCGTAGACGGCCTCCAGCCCCAGCATTTT.